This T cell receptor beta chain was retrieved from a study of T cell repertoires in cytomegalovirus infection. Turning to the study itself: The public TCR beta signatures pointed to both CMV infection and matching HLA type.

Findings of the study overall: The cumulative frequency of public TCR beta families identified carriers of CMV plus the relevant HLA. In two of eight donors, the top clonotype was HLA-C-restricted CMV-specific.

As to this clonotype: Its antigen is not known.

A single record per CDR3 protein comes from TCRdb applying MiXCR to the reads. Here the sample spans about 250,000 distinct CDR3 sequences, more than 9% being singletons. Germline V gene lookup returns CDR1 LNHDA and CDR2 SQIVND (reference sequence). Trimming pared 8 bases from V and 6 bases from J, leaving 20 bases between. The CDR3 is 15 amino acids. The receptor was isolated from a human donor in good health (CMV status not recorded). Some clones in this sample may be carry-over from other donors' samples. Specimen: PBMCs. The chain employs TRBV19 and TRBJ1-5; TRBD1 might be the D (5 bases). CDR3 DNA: TGTGCCAGTGCCCCTTTTTGGGGGAAGACTCAGCCCCAGCATTTT. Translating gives CASAPFWGKTQPQHF.